Listed here are 5 T cell receptor beta chains from one sample, sequenced in a study of cytomegalovirus exposure and HLA in healthy donors. Use of 60 Vbeta and 13 Jbeta primers characterized the PCR. The method was immunoSEQ multiplex PCR; TCRdb's version includes in-frame clones alone and lacks a portion of them. The profile shows about 140,000 clones, over 75% of them singletons. The sequencing input was PBMCs. These receptors all stem from a woman aged 40 to 55 in good health and CMV-seronegative.

V and J are TRBV11-2 and TRBJ2-1; 10 nucleotides agree with TRBD2. Per the germline V gene, CDR1 is SGHAT and CDR2 is FQNNGV. The V and J ends lost 5 bases and 9 bases, in that order; junction bases with no gene match: 13. The CDR3 has 16 residues. The CDR3 loop is CASSPLRRTSGGEQFF. DNA of the CDR3: TGTGCCAGCAGCCCGCTTCGGCGGACTAGCGGTGGTGAGCAGTTCTTC.

This clone was detected only once. V and J are TRBV29-1 and TRBJ1-3; tentatively, D is TRBD1 (6 bases). Germline V gene lookup returns CDR1 SQVTM and CDR2 ANQGSEA. The length of the CDR3 is 14 residues. The V and J ends lost 4 bases and 1 base respectively, with 11 bases between them. The CDR3: CSVVGTISGNTIYF. CDR3 DNA sequence: TGCAGCGTTGTCGGGACAATATCTGGAAACACCATATATTTT.

This chain connects TRBV5-1 to TRBJ2-5; a weak D match, TRBD2 (6 bases). CDR3 length: 12 amino acids. Germline CDR1 SGHRS, CDR2 YFSETQ. V gave up 4 bases and J gave up 5 bases, with 9 bases separating them. The CDR3 loop reads CASSRDLETQYF. The CDR3 bases are TGCGCCAGCAGCAGGGACTTGGAGACCCAGTACTTC.

The chain links TRBV4-3 to TRBJ1-2, with no clear D. From germline, CDR1 is LGHNA and CDR2 YSLEER. CDR3 length: 15 amino acids. The V end was cut by 1 base, the J end by 2 bases, with 11 bases between. The CDR3 DNA sequence: TGCGCCAGCAGCCAAGGGTCCGGGATCAACTATGGCTACACCTTC. This encodes CASSQGSGINYGYTF.

This chain joins TRBV11-2 and TRBJ2-1; TRBD1 is a possible D gene (6 bases). V shed 4 bases and J shed 1 base, with 14 bases lying between them. Germline CDR1 SGHAT, CDR2 FQNNGV. The CDR3 length is 16 residues. The CDR3 sequence is CASSSRGFRSYNEQFF. CDR3 bases: TGTGCCAGCAGCTCTAGGGGGTTTAGGTCCTACAATGAGCAGTTCTTC.